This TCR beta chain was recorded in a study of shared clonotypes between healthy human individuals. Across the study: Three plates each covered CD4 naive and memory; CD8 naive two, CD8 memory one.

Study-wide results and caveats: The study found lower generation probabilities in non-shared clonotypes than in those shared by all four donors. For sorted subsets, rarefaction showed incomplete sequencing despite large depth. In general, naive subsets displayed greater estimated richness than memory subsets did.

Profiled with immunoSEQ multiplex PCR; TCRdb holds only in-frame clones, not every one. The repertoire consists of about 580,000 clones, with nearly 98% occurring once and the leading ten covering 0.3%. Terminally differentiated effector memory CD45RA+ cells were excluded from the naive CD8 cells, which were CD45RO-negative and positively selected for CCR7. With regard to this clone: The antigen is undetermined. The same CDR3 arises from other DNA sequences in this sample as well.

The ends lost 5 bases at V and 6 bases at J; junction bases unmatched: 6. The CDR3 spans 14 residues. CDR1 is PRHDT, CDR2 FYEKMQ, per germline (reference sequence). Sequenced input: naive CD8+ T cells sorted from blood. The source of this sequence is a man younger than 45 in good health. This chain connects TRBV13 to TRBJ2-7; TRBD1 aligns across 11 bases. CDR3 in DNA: TGTGCCAGCAGCCCCGGACAGGGGGCTCGCGAGCAGTACTTC. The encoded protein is CASSPGQGAREQYF.